These 21 T cell receptor beta chains came from one sample sequenced in a study of shared clonotypes between healthy human individuals. Here immunoSEQ multiplex PCR was the method, and the copy in TCRdb shows in-frame clones only, minus some. The top ten hold 0.3% to 0.4% of the sample, which has more than 2,000,000 clones, 85% to 95% seen once. Material: naive CD4+ T cells from PBMCs. Specified subset: CD45RA+ positively selected. The source of these receptors is a man between 18 and 29 years old in good health. Some clones in this sample may be carry-over from other donors' samples.

This chain joins TRBV5-1 and TRBJ2-3; TRBD1 is a possible D gene (6 bases). Trimming shortened V by 1 base and J by 11 bases, and 14 bases separated the two germline ends. There are 13 residues in the CDR3. CDR1 is SGHRS, CDR2 YFSETQ, per germline. For the CDR3, the DNA is TGCGCCAGCAGCTTGCAGGGGACCGACTGGCAGTATTTT. The encoded protein is CASSLQGTDWQYF.

The chain joins TRBV28 to TRBJ2-3, with TRBD2 identical over 8 bases. The CDR3 is 14 residues long. CDR1 is MDHEN, CDR2 SYDVKM, per germline. Trimming took 3 bases from V and 14 from J; bases not matched to a gene: 13. As DNA, the CDR3 is TGTGCCAGCAGTTTGACTAGCGTATCGACGCGCGGGTATTTT. Protein product: CASSLTSVSTRGYF. Full variable domain (outside the CDR3, taken from reference TRBV28 and TRBJ2-3): DVKVTQSSRYLVKRTGEKVFLECVQDMDHENMFWYRQDPGLGLRLIYFSYDVKMKEKGDIPEGYSVSREKKERFSLILESASTNQTSMYLCASSLTSVSTRGYFGPGTRLTVL.

This clone appeared a few times. V gene TRBV7-9 combines with J gene TRBJ1-1; D not resolved. V was cut by 2 bases and J by 5 bases, with 12 bases left in between. The V gene's germline CDR1 is SEHNR and CDR2 FQNEAQ (reference sequence). This CDR3 is 14 amino acids long. The CDR3 here is CASSLRFGKTEAFF. The CDR3 DNA reads TGTGCCAGCAGCTTAAGGTTTGGGAAAACTGAAGCTTTCTTT. Drawing the rest from reference TRBV7-9 and TRBJ1-1, the complete variable domain is DTGVSQNPRHKITKRGQNVTFRCDPISEHNRLYWYRQTLGQGPEFLTYFQNEAQLEKSRLLSDRFSAERPKGSFSTLEIQRTEQGDSAMYLCASSLRFGKTEAFFGQGTRLTVV.

The rearrangement links TRBV2 to TRBJ2-7; 9 bases match TRBD1. This CDR3 is built from 15 residues. Germline CDR1 is SNHLY and CDR2 is FYNNEI. V shed 5 bases and J 2 bases; nucleotides not matched to a gene: 7. In DNA, the CDR3 is TGTGCCAGCAGTCCCCGACAGGGGGAAACCTACGAGCAGTACTTC. This gives the protein CASSPRQGETYEQYF.

The J gene is TRBJ2-2, the V gene TRBV7-6, with D possibly TRBD1 on 6 matching bases. Germline V gene sequence: CDR1 SGHVS, CDR2 FNYEAQ. The V end lost 4 bases, the J end lost 3 bases, and 9 bases lay between the germline ends. The CDR3 has 14 amino acids. In nucleotides, the CDR3 is TGTGCCAGCAGCTCCTACAGGGACACCGGGGAGCTGTTTTTT. This sequence encodes CASSSYRDTGELFF.

The rearrangement joins TRBV7-2 to TRBJ2-5; the D is unclear. The CDR3 spans 13 residues. The germline CDR1 and CDR2 sequences are SGHTA and FQGNSA. V lost 3 bases, J lost 2 bases, and 7 bases lay in between. The CDR3 DNA follows: TGTGCCAGCAGCTTGGTCTATCAAGAGACCCAGTACTTC. It is translated as CASSLVYQETQYF.

This chain uses TRBV5-1 with TRBJ2-1; tentatively, D is TRBD2 (6 bases). CDR1 is SGHRS, CDR2 YFSETQ, per germline. Between the trimmed V and J ends, which lost 0 bases and 1 base, there was a span of 11 bases. The CDR3 length is 16 residues. CDR3 sequence reads: CASSLGGIASYNEQFF. The CDR3 region has the DNA TGCGCCAGCAGCTTGGGCGGGATAGCATCCTACAATGAGCAGTTCTTC.

The genes are TRBV4-2 and TRBJ2-3; TRBD2 matches at 7 bases. Per the germline V gene, CDR1 is LGHNA and CDR2 is YNFKEQ. The CDR3 loop spans 18 amino acids. The ends lost 0 bases at V and 0 bases at J; junction bases unmatched: 9. In DNA, the CDR3 is TGTGCCAGCAGCCAAGATGGGGGACTACAATTTAGCACAGATACGCAGTATTTT. This codes for CASSQDGGLQFSTDTQYF.

This clone is a singleton in its sample. Different DNA sequences within this sample yield the same CDR3. This chain joins TRBV7-7 and TRBJ2-7, with a possible D match to TRBD1 (5 bases). Germline assignment: CDR1 SSHAT and CDR2 FNYEAQ (reference sequence). Trimming removed 0 bases from V and 4 bases from J, with 7 bases in between. The CDR3 spans 13 residues. This CDR3 is CASSLADSYEQYF. The CDR3 nucleotides are TGTGCCAGCAGCTTAGCCGACAGTTACGAGCAGTACTTC.

The chain joins TRBV15 to TRBJ2-2; 8 nucleotides line up with TRBD1. Germline V gene lookup returns CDR1 LNHNV and CDR2 YYDKDF (reference sequence). This CDR3 spans 16 amino acids. Trimming at V came to 0 bases and at J to 5 bases, leaving 5 bases not matched to a gene. CDR3 sequence reads: CATSRDGQGGTGELFF. CDR3 sequence (DNA): TGTGCCACCAGCAGAGATGGACAGGGCGGAACCGGGGAGCTGTTTTTT.

As to this clone: Other DNA sequences in the sample encode the same CDR3. The chain uses TRBV5-1 and TRBJ2-1, with D perhaps matching TRBD1 (5 bases). Germline loops: CDR1 SGHRS, CDR2 YFSETQ. This CDR3 comprises 13 residues. V shed 4 bases and J shed 4 bases, with 9 bases lying between them. The DNA of the CDR3 is TGCGCCAGCAGCCCGGACACATACAATGAGCAGTTCTTC. Translation gives CASSPDTYNEQFF.

This chain uses TRBV7-2 with TRBJ2-5; unclear D gene. The CDR3 length is 15 residues. CDR1 is SGHTA and CDR2 is FQGNSA in the germline V gene. Between the trimmed V and J ends, which lost 1 base and 1 base, there was a span of 10 bases. CDR3 DNA sequence: TGTGCCAGCAGCTTAGTAGACTTAGTCCAAGAGACCCAGTACTTC. Its protein is CASSLVDLVQETQYF.

The V call is TRBV2, the J call TRBJ1-2; D ambiguous. Between the trimmed V and J ends, which lost 0 bases and 8 bases, there was a span of 13 bases. The CDR3 consists of 14 residues. From germline, CDR1 is SNHLY and CDR2 FYNNEI. CDR3 bases: TGTGCCAGCAGTGAAGCTGGCAAAGTCTACGGCTACACCTTC. Translation gives CASSEAGKVYGYTF. Based on the CDR3 plus reference TRBV2 and TRBJ1-2, the full variable domain is EPEVTQTPSHQVTQMGQEVILRCVPISNHLYFYWYRQILGQKVEFLVSFYNNEISEKSEIFDDQFSVERPDGSNFTLKIRSTKLEDSAMYFCASSEAGKVYGYTFGSGTRLTVV.

The chain links TRBV19 to TRBJ2-1; D is unresolved. This CDR3 region has 14 residues. The germline V gene has CDR1 LNHDA and CDR2 SQIVND (reference sequence). The V end was cut by 3 bases, the J end by 8 bases, with 14 bases between. CDR3 DNA sequence: TGTGCCAGTAGTATTCGAGGCGCTAGGGATGAGCAGTTCTTC. Translation: CASSIRGARDEQFF.

This sequence joins TRBV5-1 and TRBJ2-1; 10 bases fit TRBD2. J gave up 5 bases and V 4 bases, and 9 bases lay outside the gene matches. The CDR3 loop spans 16 amino acids. Germline V gene lookup returns CDR1 SGHRS and CDR2 YFSETQ. CDR3 bases: TGCGCCAGCAGCACCCAAGCGGGAGGGACGGACAATGAGCAGTTCTTC. Translating gives CASSTQAGGTDNEQFF. Full variable domain (remainder filled in from reference TRBV5-1 and TRBJ2-1): KAGVTQTPRYLIKTRGQQVTLSCSPISGHRSVSWYQQTPGQGLQFLFEYFSETQRNKGNFPGRFSGRQFSNSRSEMNVSTLELGDSALYLCASSTQAGGTDNEQFFGPGTRLTVL.

The V gene is TRBV5-1, the J gene TRBJ2-7, with D perhaps given as TRBD1 or TRBD2 (5 bases each). Trimming stripped 4 bases from V and 3 bases from J, with 14 bases between. CDR1 is SGHRS, CDR2 YFSETQ, per germline. The CDR3 length is 14 residues. The CDR3 loop reads CASSRSTEGYEQYF. Written as DNA, the CDR3 is TGCGCCAGCAGCCGATCGACAGAGGGCTACGAGCAGTACTTC.

The V and J genes are TRBV5-5 and TRBJ2-5, with TRBD1 matching over 7 bases. The CDR3 runs 15 residues. CDR1 and CDR2 (germline): SGHKS, YYEKEE (reference sequence). Unmatched junction bases numbered 11, after V lost 5 bases and J lost 4 bases. The CDR3 nucleotides are TGTGCCAGCAGTCGCCGACAGGGTGAGGGAGAGACCCAGTACTTC. Protein product: CASSRRQGEGETQYF.

The chain employs TRBV7-2 and TRBJ2-7, with 8 bases lining up with TRBD2. V gave up 3 bases and J gave up 2 bases; unmatched junction bases: 15. Germline CDR1 and CDR2: SGHTA and FQGNSA. The CDR3 has 18 residues. The CDR3 DNA is TGTGCCAGCAGCTTCGGACCGCCTACTAGCGGATACCCCTACGAGCAGTACTTC. This encodes CASSFGPPTSGYPYEQYF. Using reference TRBV7-2 and TRBJ2-7 for the parts outside the CDR3, the full variable domain is GAGVSQSPSNKVTEKGKDVELRCDPISGHTALYWYRQSLGQGLEFLIYFQGNSAPDKSGLPSDRFSAERTGGSVSTLTIQRTQQEDSAVYLCASSFGPPTSGYPYEQYFGPGTRLTVT.

The chain links TRBV30 to TRBJ2-2; maybe TRBD1 (5 bases). With 5 bases removed from V and 4 bases from J, the gap between germline ends came to 8 bases. CDR1 GTSNPN and CDR2 SVGIG come from the germline V gene (reference sequence). This CDR3 has 12 amino acids. The CDR3 is CAWDQGTGELFF. In DNA form, the CDR3 reads TGTGCCTGGGACCAGGGCACCGGGGAGCTGTTTTTT.

The genes are TRBV18 and TRBJ2-2; 8 nucleotides match TRBD1. Germline values: CDR1 KGHSH, CDR2 LQKENI. Trimming took 1 base from V and 0 from J; bases not matched to a gene: 7. The CDR3 is 18 amino acids. CDR3 region: CASSPRIAGQANTGELFF. In nucleotides, the CDR3 is TGTGCCAGCTCACCACGAATTGCGGGACAGGCGAACACCGGGGAGCTGTTTTTT.

The chain combines TRBV14 with TRBJ2-2; a possible D gene is TRBD2 (6 bases). The V end lost 4 bases, the J end lost 6 bases, and 12 bases lay between the germline ends. Germline values: CDR1 SGHDN, CDR2 FVKESK. The CDR3 spans 14 residues. The CDR3 loop reads CASSRRGGSGELFF. The CDR3 DNA follows: TGTGCCAGCAGCCGGCGGGGCGGATCCGGGGAGCTGTTTTTT.